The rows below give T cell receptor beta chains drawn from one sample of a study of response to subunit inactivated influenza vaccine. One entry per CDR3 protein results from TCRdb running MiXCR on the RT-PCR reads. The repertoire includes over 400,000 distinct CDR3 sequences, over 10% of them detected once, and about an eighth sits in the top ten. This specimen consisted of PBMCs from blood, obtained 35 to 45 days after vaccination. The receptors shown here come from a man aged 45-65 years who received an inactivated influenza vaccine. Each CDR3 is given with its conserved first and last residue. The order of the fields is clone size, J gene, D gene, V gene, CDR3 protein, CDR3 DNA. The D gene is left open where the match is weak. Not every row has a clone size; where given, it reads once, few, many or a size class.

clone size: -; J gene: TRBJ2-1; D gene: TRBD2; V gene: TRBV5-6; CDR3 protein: CASSLASRGLAGRSYNEQFF; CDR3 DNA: TGTGCCAGCAGCTTAGCCTCTAGGGGACTAGCGGGCCGCTCCTACAATGAGCAGTTCTTC
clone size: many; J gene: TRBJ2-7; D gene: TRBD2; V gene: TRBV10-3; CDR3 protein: CAISESTSGRGEQYF; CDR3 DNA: TGTGCCATCAGTGAGTCTACTAGCGGGAGGGGAGAGCAGTACTTC
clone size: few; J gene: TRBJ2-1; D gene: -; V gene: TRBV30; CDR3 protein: CAWSRSTGTMQFF; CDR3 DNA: TGTGCCTGGAGTCGTTCGACCGGGACAATGCAGTTCTTC
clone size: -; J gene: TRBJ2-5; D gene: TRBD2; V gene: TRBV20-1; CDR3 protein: CSARRASGRGETQYF; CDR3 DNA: TGCAGTGCTCGGAGGGCTAGCGGGAGAGGGGAGACCCAGTACTTC
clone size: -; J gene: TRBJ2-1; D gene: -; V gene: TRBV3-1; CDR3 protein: CASSQAVAAGRSNEQFF; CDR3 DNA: TGTGCCAGCAGCCAAGCCGTGGCGGCGGGAAGGAGCAATGAGCAGTTCTTC
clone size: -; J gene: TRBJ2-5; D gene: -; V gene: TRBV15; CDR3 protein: CATSKYRDYQETQYF; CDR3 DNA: TGTGCCACCAGCAAATACCGGGACTACCAAGAGACCCAGTACTTC
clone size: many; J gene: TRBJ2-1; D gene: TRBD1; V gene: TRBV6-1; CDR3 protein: CASSPDRSSYNEQFF; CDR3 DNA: TGTGCCAGCAGCCCGGACAGGAGCTCCTACAATGAGCAGTTCTTC
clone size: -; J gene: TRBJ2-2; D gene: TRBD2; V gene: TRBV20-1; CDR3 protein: CSARAGGNTGELFF; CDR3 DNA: TGCAGTGCTAGGGCGGGAGGGAACACCGGGGAGCTGTTTTTT
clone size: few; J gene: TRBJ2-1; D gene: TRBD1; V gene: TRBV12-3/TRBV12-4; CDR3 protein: CASSYSGQPGKEQFF; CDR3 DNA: TGTGCCAGCAGTTACTCGGGACAGCCAGGGAAGGAGCAGTTCTTC
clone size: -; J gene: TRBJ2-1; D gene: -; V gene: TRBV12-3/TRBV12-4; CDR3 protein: CASSPTSGNEQFF; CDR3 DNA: TGTGCCAGCAGTCCGACTAGTGGGAATGAGCAGTTCTTC
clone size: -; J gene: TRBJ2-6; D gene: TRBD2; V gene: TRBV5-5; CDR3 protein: CASSLVAGSSGANVLTF; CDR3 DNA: TGTGCCAGCAGCTTGGTAGCGGGGAGCTCTGGGGCCAACGTCCTGACTTTC
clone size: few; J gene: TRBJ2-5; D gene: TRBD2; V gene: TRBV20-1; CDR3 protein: CSAREPPDVIRLAPEETQYF; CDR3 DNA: TGCAGTGCTAGAGAACCTCCCGATGTTATCAGACTAGCCCCTGAGGAGACCCAGTACTTC
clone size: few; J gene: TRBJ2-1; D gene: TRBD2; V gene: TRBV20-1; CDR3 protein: CSAQGVRLAGGSYNEQFF; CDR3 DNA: TGCAGTGCGCAAGGGGTGCGACTAGCGGGAGGGTCCTACAATGAGCAGTTCTTC